These T cell receptor beta chains were read from a single sample in a study of shared clonotypes between healthy human individuals. Profiled with immunoSEQ multiplex PCR; TCRdb holds only in-frame clones, not every one. The sample yields hundreds of thousands of clones, around three quarters seen once. The sequencing input was PBMCs. The receptors stem from a woman in her thirties or forties in good health. Some clones in this sample may be carry-over from other donors' samples. Each CDR3 is given with its conserved first and last residue. The D gene is left open where the match is weak. Only part of the rows carry a size: once, few, many, or a class if the clone is expanded.

clone_size	v_call	d_call	j_call	cdr3_aa	cdr3_nt
NA	TRBV5-5	TRBD2	TRBJ2-3	CASSLARTSGSIDTQYF	TGTGCCAGCAGCTTGGCTCGGACTAGCGGGAGTATAGATACGCAGTATTTT
many	TRBV5-1	NA	TRBJ1-1	CASSLDPQNTEAFF	TGCGCCAGCAGCTTGGACCCACAGAACACTGAAGCTTTCTTT
NA	TRBV5-1	TRBD1	TRBJ1-2	CASSARQGGLEGYTF	TGCGCCAGCAGCGCTCGACAGGGAGGATTGGAAGGCTACACCTTC
NA	TRBV18	NA	TRBJ1-1	CASSPPSMGGNTEAFF	TGTGCCAGCTCACCCCCATCCATGGGGGGGAACACTGAAGCTTTCTTT
NA	TRBV28	NA	TRBJ1-3	CASRDSSGNTIYF	TGTGCCAGCAGGGACAGCTCTGGAAACACCATATATTTT
NA	TRBV5-1	TRBD2	TRBJ2-1	CASSLAGGLAVNEQFF	TGCGCCAGCAGCTTGGCCGGGGGACTAGCGGTCAATGAGCAGTTCTTC
NA	TRBV19	NA	TRBJ1-3	CASLTTQRNTIYF	TGTGCCAGCCTTACCACACAGCGAAACACCATATATTTT
NA	TRBV30	NA	TRBJ2-3	CAWSFGTDTQYF	TGTGCCTGGAGTTTCGGGACAGATACGCAGTATTTT
NA	TRBV7-2	NA	TRBJ1-5	CASSLRGLQPQHF	TGTGCCAGCAGCTTAAGGGGACTTCAGCCCCAGCATTTT
many	TRBV27	NA	TRBJ2-7	CASTPGGFSREQYF	TGTGCCAGCACCCCTGGGGGCTTCAGCCGGGAGCAGTACTTC
NA	TRBV28	NA	TRBJ2-5	CASSLSGVETQYF	TGTGCCAGCAGTTTATCCGGGGTAGAGACCCAGTACTTC
once	TRBV19	NA	TRBJ1-4	CASSRTVNNEKLFF	TGTGCCAGTAGTAGGACAGTCAATAATGAAAAACTGTTTTTT
once	TRBV18	TRBD2	TRBJ2-7	CASSSGLAGYEQYF	TGTGCCAGCTCCTCAGGACTAGCAGGATACGAGCAGTACTTC
NA	TRBV5-1	NA	TRBJ1-4	CASSLQGLNEKLFF	TGCGCCAGCAGCTTGCAGGGGTTAAACGAAAAACTGTTTTTT
NA	TRBV28	TRBD2	TRBJ2-3	CASSLTGGVTDTQYF	TGTGCCAGCAGCTTGACCGGGGGGGTCACAGATACGCAGTATTTT
few	TRBV10-3	NA	TRBJ2-3	CAISASSFGAGTDTQYF	TGTGCCATCAGTGCCTCTAGCTTTGGCGCAGGCACAGATACGCAGTATTTT
few	TRBV30	NA	TRBJ2-7	CAWRRIEGSYEQYF	TGTGCCTGGCGCCGTATCGAGGGGTCCTACGAGCAGTACTTC
NA	TRBV19	TRBD2	TRBJ2-7	CASSIGGSGSYEQYF	TGTGCCAGTAGTATAGGTGGGAGCGGGAGCTACGAGCAGTACTTC
once	TRBV19	NA	TRBJ2-5	CASSIGQTGTQYF	TGTGCCAGTAGTATTGGACAAACCGGGACCCAGTACTTC
NA	TRBV5-8	TRBD1	TRBJ2-7	CASSLQGAHEQYF	TGTGCCAGCAGCTTACAGGGGGCCCACGAGCAGTACTTC
NA	TRBV11-1	TRBD2	TRBJ2-3	CASSLDLAGLTDTQYF	TGTGCCAGCAGCTTAGACCTAGCGGGACTCACAGATACGCAGTATTTT
NA	TRBV18	NA	TRBJ1-2	CASSPKTESYGYTF	TGTGCCAGCTCACCGAAGACAGAAAGCTATGGCTACACCTTC
NA	TRBV9	NA	TRBJ2-4	CASSVGSYLPDKNIQYF	TGTGCCAGCAGCGTAGGTAGCTACCTTCCCGACAAAAACATTCAGTACTTC
NA	TRBV6-6	TRBD2	TRBJ2-2	CASRAPLAGVTGELFF	TGTGCCAGCAGAGCCCCCCTAGCGGGAGTAACCGGGGAGCTGTTTTTT
NA	TRBV28	TRBD2	TRBJ2-7	CASRLPGGTYEQYF	TGTGCCAGCAGACTCCCGGGAGGGACCTACGAGCAGTACTTC
once	TRBV5-6	NA	TRBJ1-5	CASSLYRSNQPQHF	TGTGCCAGCAGCTTATACAGAAGCAATCAGCCCCAGCATTTT
NA	TRBV7-8	TRBD2	TRBJ2-7	CASRGTSGRSYEQYF	TGTGCCAGCAGAGGGACTAGCGGGAGATCTTACGAGCAGTACTTC
NA	TRBV7-2	TRBD2	TRBJ2-1	CASSAASGSYNEQFF	TGTGCCAGCAGCGCGGCTAGCGGGAGTTACAATGAGCAGTTCTTC
NA	TRBV2	NA	TRBJ2-7	CASSEMAGRGIYEQYF	TGTGCCAGCAGTGAAATGGCGGGACGGGGAATCTACGAGCAGTACTTC
NA	TRBV28	TRBD2	TRBJ2-7	CATGRAEIEQYF	TGTGCCACCGGGAGGGCGGAGATCGAGCAGTACTTC
once	TRBV28	TRBD1	TRBJ1-4	CASSRGPNEKLFF	TGTGCCAGCAGTAGGGGGCCTAATGAAAAACTGTTTTTT
NA	TRBV6-6	NA	TRBJ1-2	CASSYTSLQGTGYTF	TGTGCCAGCAGTTACACGTCGCTACAGGGAACTGGCTACACCTTC
NA	TRBV6-5	NA	TRBJ2-7	CASATGSIYEQYF	TGTGCCAGCGCGACAGGAAGTATCTACGAGCAGTACTTC
NA	TRBV7-9	NA	TRBJ1-2	CASSLVPGINYGYTF	TGTGCCAGCAGCTTAGTTCCGGGTATTAACTATGGCTACACCTTC
once	TRBV28	NA	TRBJ2-1	CASSSPFEQFF	TGTGCCAGCAGTTCCCCCTTTGAGCAGTTCTTC
NA	TRBV25-1	NA	TRBJ2-7	CASSEFGGVEQYF	TGTGCCAGCAGTGAATTTGGAGGGGTCGAGCAGTACTTC
NA	TRBV29-1	NA	TRBJ2-3	CSVEGVGAVDTQYF	TGCAGCGTTGAAGGGGTGGGAGCGGTAGATACGCAGTATTTT
NA	TRBV11-2	NA	TRBJ1-2	CASSLNQFDGYTF	TGTGCCAGCAGCTTGAATCAATTTGATGGCTACACCTTC
NA	TRBV28	NA	TRBJ1-2	CASRWGRGYTF	TGTGCCAGCAGGTGGGGACGGGGATACACCTTC
NA	TRBV2	TRBD1	TRBJ2-2	CASSRTGRTGELFF	TGTGCCAGCAGTCGGACAGGGCGAACCGGGGAGCTGTTTTTT
NA	TRBV6-5	NA	TRBJ2-7	CASSNGPYEQYF	TGTGCCAGCAGTAACGGACCCTACGAGCAGTACTTC
NA	TRBV7-2	NA	TRBJ2-2	CASSRSGSNTGELFF	TGTGCCAGCAGTAGAAGCGGATCGAACACCGGGGAGCTGTTTTTT
NA	TRBV5-6	TRBD1	TRBJ2-7	CASSRQGSLTYEQYF	TGTGCCAGCAGCCGACAGGGATCCCTAACCTACGAGCAGTACTTC
NA	TRBV7-9	NA	TRBJ2-2	CASSLNSGELFF	TGTGCCAGCAGCTTAAACTCCGGGGAGCTGTTTTTT